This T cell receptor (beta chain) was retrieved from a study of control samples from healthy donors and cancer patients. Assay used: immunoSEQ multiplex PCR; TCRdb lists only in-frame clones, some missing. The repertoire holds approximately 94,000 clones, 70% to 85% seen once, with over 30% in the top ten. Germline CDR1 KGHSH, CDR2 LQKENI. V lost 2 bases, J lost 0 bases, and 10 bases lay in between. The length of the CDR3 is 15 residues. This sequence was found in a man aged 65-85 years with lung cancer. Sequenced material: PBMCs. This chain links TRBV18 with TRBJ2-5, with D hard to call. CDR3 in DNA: TGTGCCAGCTCACCATTGCAGGCGTACCAAGAGACCCAGTACTTC. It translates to CASSPLQAYQETQYF.